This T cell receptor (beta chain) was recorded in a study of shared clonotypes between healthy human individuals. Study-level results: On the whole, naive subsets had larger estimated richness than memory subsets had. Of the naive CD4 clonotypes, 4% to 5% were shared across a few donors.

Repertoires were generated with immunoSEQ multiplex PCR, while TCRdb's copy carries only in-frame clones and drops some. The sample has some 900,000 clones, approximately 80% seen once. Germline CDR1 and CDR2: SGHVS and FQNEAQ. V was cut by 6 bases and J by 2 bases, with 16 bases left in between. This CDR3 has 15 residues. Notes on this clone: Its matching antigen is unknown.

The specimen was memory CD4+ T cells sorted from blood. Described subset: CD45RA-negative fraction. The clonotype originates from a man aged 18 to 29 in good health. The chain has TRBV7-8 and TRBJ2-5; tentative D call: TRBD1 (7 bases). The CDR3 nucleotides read TGTGCCAGCAGTTACTCCGGGGGACAGCAAGAGACCCAGTACTTC. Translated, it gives CASSYSGGQQETQYF.